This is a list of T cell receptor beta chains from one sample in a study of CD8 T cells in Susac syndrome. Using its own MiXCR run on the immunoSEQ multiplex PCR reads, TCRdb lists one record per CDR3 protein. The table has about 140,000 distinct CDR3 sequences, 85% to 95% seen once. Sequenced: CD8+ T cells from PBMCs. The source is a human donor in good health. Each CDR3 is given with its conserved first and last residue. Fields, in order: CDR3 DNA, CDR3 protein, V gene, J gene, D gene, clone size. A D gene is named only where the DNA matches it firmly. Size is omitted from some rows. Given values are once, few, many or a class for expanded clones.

DNA: TGTGCCACCAGCAGAGATGTGGGGGACCGCGACGAGCAGTACTTC; CDR3: CATSRDVGDRDEQYF; V: TRBV15; J: TRBJ2-7; D: .; size: .
DNA: TGCACCAGCAGCAAGGACTCCCGGGAGGCAGATACGCAGTATTTT; CDR3: CTSSKDSREADTQYF; V: TRBV1; J: TRBJ2-3; D: .; size: .
DNA: TGTGCCAGCAGCTCAACGACTAGCGGGGAAGATACGCAGTATTTT; CDR3: CASSSTTSGEDTQYF; V: TRBV7-9; J: TRBJ2-3; D: TRBD2; size: .
DNA: TGTGCCAGCAGCAGGGGATGGCCATATGGCTACACCTTC; CDR3: CASSRGWPYGYTF; V: TRBV7-9; J: TRBJ1-2; D: .; size: .
DNA: TGTGCCAGCAGCTCGCCTATGGACAGGGGTAAAGAGACCCAGTACTTC; CDR3: CASSSPMDRGKETQYF; V: TRBV5-4; J: TRBJ2-5; D: TRBD1; size: .
DNA: TGTGCCAGCAGCTCTCGGACAGGGGGCGTGATTGAAGCTTTCTTT; CDR3: CASSSRTGGVIEAFF; V: TRBV7-9; J: TRBJ1-1; D: TRBD1; size: .
DNA: TGTGCCAGCAGCCCTCAGACTAGCTTCACAGATACGCAGTATTTT; CDR3: CASSPQTSFTDTQYF; V: TRBV7-9; J: TRBJ2-3; D: TRBD2; size: once
DNA: TGTGCCACCTCCGGACAGGGGGCCGACGAGCAGTACTTC; CDR3: CATSGQGADEQYF; V: TRBV15; J: TRBJ2-7; D: TRBD1; size: .
DNA: TGTGCCACCAGCAGAGATCGGGCCGGGGAGCTGTTTTTT; CDR3: CATSRDRAGELFF; V: TRBV15; J: TRBJ2-2; D: .; size: .
DNA: TGTGCCAGCAGTTTATACCAGGGTGGGGAAGAGACCCAGTACTTC; CDR3: CASSLYQGGEETQYF; V: TRBV28; J: TRBJ2-5; D: .; size: .
DNA: TGTGCCACCAGCAGACGGCGGAGTAGTAATGAGCAGTTCTTC; CDR3: CATSRRRSSNEQFF; V: TRBV15; J: TRBJ2-1; D: .; size: .
DNA: TGTGCCACCGGCCTGGAACTACCACCTGATGAGCAGTTCTTC; CDR3: CATGLELPPDEQFF; V: TRBV15; J: TRBJ2-1; D: .; size: .
DNA: TGCAGTGCCACTGGAGGAGGGATGAACACTGAAGCTTTCTTT; CDR3: CSATGGGMNTEAFF; V: TRBV20-1; J: TRBJ1-1; D: .; size: .
DNA: TGTGCCAGCAGCCCCTCCTGGACACTCGACCGAGAGACCCAGTACTTC; CDR3: CASSPSWTLDRETQYF; V: TRBV14; J: TRBJ2-5; D: .; size: .
DNA: TGTGCCAGCAGCTTAGTAGCGGACAGGCCGTTCGTATACGAGCAGTACTTC; CDR3: CASSLVADRPFVYEQYF; V: TRBV7-8; J: TRBJ2-7; D: .; size: .
DNA: TGTGCCAGCACCCTCGATCCTAGCGGGGGTTCTTGGGAGACCCAGTACTTC; CDR3: CASTLDPSGGSWETQYF; V: TRBV7-9; J: TRBJ2-5; D: TRBD2; size: .
DNA: TGTGCCAGCAGCGAGGGATTGGCGCAGTATTTT; CDR3: CASSEGLAQYF; V: TRBV7-9; J: TRBJ2-3; D: .; size: .
DNA: TGTGCCAGCAGTCAGTTTAGCTCCTACAATGAGCAGTTCTTC; CDR3: CASSQFSSYNEQFF; V: TRBV27; J: TRBJ2-1; D: .; size: .
DNA: TGTGCCAGCAGCCTACTAGGCAGGGGGCCAGACGGCTACACCTTC; CDR3: CASSLLGRGPDGYTF; V: TRBV5-6; J: TRBJ1-2; D: TRBD1; size: .
DNA: TGTGCCAGCAGCCAAGATTTGCCGACAGTAACCTATGGCTACACCTTC; CDR3: CASSQDLPTVTYGYTF; V: TRBV3-1; J: TRBJ1-2; D: .; size: .
DNA: TGTGCCAGTAGCTCGGGACTAGCGGGACCAACCTACGAGCAGTACTTC; CDR3: CASSSGLAGPTYEQYF; V: TRBV19; J: TRBJ2-7; D: TRBD2; size: .
DNA: TGTGCCAGCAGTCTAGCGGGCGTCGCTCTATTTAGGCATGAGCAGTTCTTC; CDR3: CASSLAGVALFRHEQFF; V: TRBV27; J: TRBJ2-1; D: TRBD2; size: .
DNA: TGTGCCAGCAGCTCCGAAACCCTAGGTGAGCAGTTCTTC; CDR3: CASSSETLGEQFF; V: TRBV3-1; J: TRBJ2-1; D: .; size: .
DNA: TGCGCCAGCAGCCAAGAACCAGCTGGGGTGATCACTGAAGCTTTCTTT; CDR3: CASSQEPAGVITEAFF; V: TRBV4-3; J: TRBJ1-1; D: .; size: .
DNA: TGTGCCTGGAGTGGGGGCTCTGAAGCTTTCTTT; CDR3: CAWSGGSEAFF; V: TRBV30; J: TRBJ1-1; D: .; size: .
DNA: TGTGCCTGGAGTGCGGGTACCGGGGAGCTGTTTTTT; CDR3: CAWSAGTGELFF; V: TRBV30; J: TRBJ2-2; D: .; size: .
DNA: TGCAGTGCTGTACCTAGCGGGAGAGGGAATGAGCAGTTCTTC; CDR3: CSAVPSGRGNEQFF; V: TRBV20-1; J: TRBJ2-1; D: TRBD2; size: .